This is a list of T cell receptor beta chains from one sample in a study of human T cells and chemical hapten exposure. TCRdb reprocessed the RACE reads with MiXCR, giving one entry per CDR3 protein. The repertoire holds roughly 130,000 distinct CDR3 sequences, approximately 10% seen once, with roughly 1.6% in the top ten. Material for sequencing was whole blood. All receptors come from a male donor in good health. Some clones in this sample may be carry-over from other donors' samples. Each CDR3 is given without its conserved first and last residue. Each record gives: V gene, J gene, D gene, CDR3 protein. D genes are given only for firm matches.

TRBV7-8	TRBJ2-2	NA	ASSLVGEVNTGELF
TRBV20-1	TRBJ1-2	TRBD1	SARDDRDYGYT
TRBV5-1	TRBJ2-1	TRBD2	ASSLGAGGQMDEQF
TRBV27	TRBJ1-6	TRBD1	ASAGTGDALYNSPLH
TRBV6-1	TRBJ1-3	NA	ASGTTGNTIY
TRBV29-1	TRBJ2-1	NA	SVGSSVHEQF
TRBV4-1	TRBJ2-7	TRBD2	ASSHPRAGELREQY
TRBV5-5	TRBJ1-4	NA	ASSLFSDNEKLF
TRBV20-1	TRBJ2-1	TRBD1	SARDVGQGAYNEQF
TRBV4-2	TRBJ2-3	NA	ASSRDRDRDTQY
TRBV7-9	TRBJ1-6	TRBD1	ASSLSRGDSPLH
TRBV6-5	TRBJ1-6	NA	ASSYERTSPLH
TRBV29-1	TRBJ2-1	TRBD1	SVETGTGGDGQF
TRBV10-3	TRBJ1-5	NA	AISESTEEQPQH
TRBV20-1	TRBJ1-2	NA	SASTDSNYGYT
TRBV7-8	TRBJ2-7	TRBD2	ASSGRAGGPNEAYEQY
TRBV7-2	TRBJ2-5	NA	ASTPGRGQETQY
TRBV5-4	TRBJ2-5	NA	ASSPGTRAGTQY
TRBV7-9	TRBJ1-1	NA	ASSLVGFLDTEAF
TRBV7-9	TRBJ2-7	NA	ASSPARGAYEQY
TRBV27	TRBJ2-1	TRBD2	ASSLSTSWDNEQF
TRBV24-1	TRBJ2-2	TRBD2	ATSSAAGGYTGELF